The 6 T cell receptor beta chains below were found in one sample sequenced in a study of blood T cells in healthy people across ages. Alongside a J-beta primer mix, a sample-barcoded 5' primer served in a second PCR lasting 7 to 11 cycles. TCRdb reprocessed the 5' RACE reads via MiXCR and lists one record per CDR3 protein. The table lists 2 million or so distinct CDR3 sequences, less than 50% of them singletons. The sample was blood. The receptors derive from a woman in her 40s in good health.

The rearrangement links TRBV18 to TRBJ2-6; perhaps TRBD1 as D (5 bases). The CDR3 runs to 16 residues. Per the germline V gene, CDR1 is KGHSH and CDR2 is LQKENI. The V and J ends lost 1 base and 4 bases respectively, with 11 bases between them. CDR3 bases: TGTGCCAGCTCACCACGGTTAGGGGCAGGGGCCAACGTCCTGACTTTC. This gives the protein CASSPRLGAGANVLTF.

With regard to this clonotype: The germline gene is not matched at one end of the junction; a read error may be the cause. The genes are TRBV7-2 and TRBJ2-7, with 7 bases identical to TRBD2. The J call is doubtful: the DNA matches TRBJ2-5 better. The CDR3 is made up of 13 amino acids. CDR1 SGHTA and CDR2 FQGNSA come from the germline V gene. The CDR3 coding sequence is TGTGTCAGCAGCTCACCGGGGGGTGAGACCCAGTACTTC. It encodes CVSSSPGGETQYF.

This chain joins TRBV28 and TRBJ1-2, with 11 nucleotides matching TRBD1. Unmatched junction bases numbered 10, after V lost 9 bases and J lost 7 bases. The CDR3 length is 14 residues. The V gene's germline CDR1 is MDHEN and CDR2 SYDVKM. As DNA, the CDR3 is TGTGCCAGTCGGACAGGGGGCGAGGGACGTGGCTACACCTTC. The encoded protein is CASRTGGEGRGYTF.

V and J are TRBV9 and TRBJ2-6; D is possibly TRBD2 (6 bases). Trimming took 6 bases from V and 4 from J, leaving 14 bases between them. This CDR3 is 15 amino acids long. Germline V gives CDR1 SGDLS, CDR2 YYNGEE. CDR3 DNA: TGTGCCAGCACTCAGGGAGGTATAGGGGCCAACGTCCTGACTTTC. Translating gives CASTQGGIGANVLTF.

The chain uses TRBV7-8 and TRBJ1-2; TRBD1 matches 7 bases. The V gene end was trimmed by 3 bases and the J gene end by 6 bases; junction bases not matched to a gene: 16. This CDR3 contains 17 residues. Germline loops: CDR1 SGHVS, CDR2 FQNEAQ. The DNA for the CDR3 is TGTGCCAGCAGCTTTCGTTTGACAGGGTTGATTCGGGATGGCTACACCTTC. Translated, it gives CASSFRLTGLIRDGYTF.

The chain links TRBV12-3 or TRBV12-4 to TRBJ2-3; D call uncertain. Trimming removed 3 bases from V and 7 bases from J, with 8 bases in between. The CDR3 spans 12 residues. The CDR3 sequence is CASSFEPNTQYF. The CDR3, as DNA: TGTGCCAGCAGTTTCGAACCAAATACGCAGTATTTT.